This is a list of T cell receptor beta chains from one sample in a study of control samples from healthy donors and cancer patients. Sequencing was performed with immunoSEQ multiplex PCR; in TCRdb, only in-frame clones are kept and a portion is missing. The sample lists 140,000 or so clones, around 90% occurring once. The sample comprised blood. All receptors come from a man younger than 40 in good health. Both conserved end residues are part of each CDR3. Each record gives: CDR3 protein, J gene, D gene, V gene. The D gene is left open where the match is weak.

CDR3 protein: CSVPSGGTYNEQFF
J gene: TRBJ2-1
D gene: TRBD2
V gene: TRBV29-1

CDR3 protein: CASSSRTSWSSEQFF
J gene: TRBJ2-1
D gene: TRBD2
V gene: TRBV28

CDR3 protein: CASSTRGVTGELFF
J gene: TRBJ2-2
D gene: .
V gene: TRBV19

CDR3 protein: CASSPSGTANEQYF
J gene: TRBJ2-7
D gene: .
V gene: TRBV9

CDR3 protein: CASSPPTDSSRGNTIYF
J gene: TRBJ1-3
D gene: .
V gene: TRBV18

CDR3 protein: CASSKGVGVGNQPQHF
J gene: TRBJ1-5
D gene: .
V gene: TRBV21-1

CDR3 protein: CASSIKLGLGEQYF
J gene: TRBJ2-7
D gene: .
V gene: TRBV19

CDR3 protein: CASSSNRGGTGELFF
J gene: TRBJ2-2
D gene: .
V gene: TRBV6-5

CDR3 protein: CASRPSGGAADTQYF
J gene: TRBJ2-3
D gene: TRBD2
V gene: TRBV6-2/TRBV6-3

CDR3 protein: CASSIQGTNEKLFF
J gene: TRBJ1-4
D gene: .
V gene: TRBV19

CDR3 protein: CASSLDMGRYTEAFF
J gene: TRBJ1-1
D gene: .
V gene: TRBV7-2

CDR3 protein: CASSLRGTEAFF
J gene: TRBJ1-1
D gene: .
V gene: TRBV12-3/TRBV12-4

CDR3 protein: CASSSEGEKLFF
J gene: TRBJ1-4
D gene: .
V gene: TRBV5-1

CDR3 protein: CASSEGQGLGAFF
J gene: TRBJ1-1
D gene: TRBD1
V gene: TRBV6-1

CDR3 protein: CAWSVPGGDQPQHF
J gene: TRBJ1-5
D gene: TRBD1
V gene: TRBV30

CDR3 protein: CASLTAGEAFF
J gene: TRBJ1-1
D gene: .
V gene: TRBV12-3/TRBV12-4

CDR3 protein: CASSLGLVYEQYF
J gene: TRBJ2-7
D gene: TRBD2
V gene: TRBV27

CDR3 protein: CASSVTETATNEKLFF
J gene: TRBJ1-4
D gene: .
V gene: TRBV28

CDR3 protein: CASAAGTGSYEQYF
J gene: TRBJ2-7
D gene: TRBD1
V gene: TRBV5-1

CDR3 protein: CASSLDSIYNSPLHF
J gene: TRBJ1-6
D gene: .
V gene: TRBV5-1

CDR3 protein: CASSQQGSYNSPLHF
J gene: TRBJ1-6
D gene: .
V gene: TRBV4-1

CDR3 protein: CASTQDRGTEAFF
J gene: TRBJ1-1
D gene: TRBD1
V gene: TRBV19

CDR3 protein: CASSLGQYVQETQYF
J gene: TRBJ2-5
D gene: .
V gene: TRBV5-6

CDR3 protein: CASRPIPGLAGGTDTQYF
J gene: TRBJ2-3
D gene: TRBD2
V gene: TRBV7-8

CDR3 protein: CASSQRQTGQGWESPLHF
J gene: TRBJ1-6
D gene: TRBD1
V gene: TRBV4-2

CDR3 protein: CASSGRDSTYGYTF
J gene: TRBJ1-2
D gene: TRBD1
V gene: TRBV18

CDR3 protein: CASSIDQTAYEAFF
J gene: TRBJ1-1
D gene: .
V gene: TRBV19

CDR3 protein: CASSFSGTPYEQYF
J gene: TRBJ2-7
D gene: .
V gene: TRBV27

CDR3 protein: CASSIYGGGSNQPQHF
J gene: TRBJ1-5
D gene: .
V gene: TRBV19

CDR3 protein: CASSPPGSAEKLFF
J gene: TRBJ1-4
D gene: .
V gene: TRBV28

CDR3 protein: CSVVATAANYGYTF
J gene: TRBJ1-2
D gene: .
V gene: TRBV29-1

CDR3 protein: CSVGRTGNTEAFF
J gene: TRBJ1-1
D gene: .
V gene: TRBV29-1